The 28 T cell receptor beta chains below all came from one sample that was sequenced in a study of early T cells in non-severe SARS-CoV-2 infection (dated by TCRdb to the early 2020s). Libraries were built with 5' RACE. Sequencer: NextSeq 500. TCRdb passed the public sequencing reads through fastp at Q25 and MiXCR, retaining productive beta sequences. All rows with the same CDR3 protein become a single entry with the most common DNA and genes. This sample lists 100,000 to 130,000 distinct CDR3 sequences; approximately 10% were detected once. Approximately 6.9% of the sample lies in the top ten. Sequencing was performed on whole blood. All receptors come from an adult who was a healthcare worker with PCR-confirmed SARS-CoV-2 infection or an uninfected control (not recorded which).

In this sample, this clonotype turned up a few times. The gene calls are TRBV19 and TRBJ1-5; no clear D. The CDR3 spans 13 residues. V was clipped by 1 base and J by 8 bases, with 9 bases between them. Germline CDR1 and CDR2: LNHDA and SQIVND (reference sequence). CDR3: CASSIALREPQHF. In DNA form, the CDR3 reads TGTGCCAGTAGTATAGCCCTCCGGGAGCCCCAGCATTTT. Drawing the rest from reference TRBV19 and TRBJ1-5, the complete variable domain is DGGITQSPKYLFRKEGQNVTLSCEQNLNHDAMYWYRQDPGQGLRLIYYSQIVNDFQKGDIAEGYSVSREKKESFPLTVTSAQKNPTAFYLCASSIALREPQHFGDGTRLSIL.

This clonotype was counted at least ten times. The chain has TRBV11-2 and TRBJ2-7; D may be TRBD1 or TRBD2 (5 bases each). With 2 bases removed from V and 7 bases from J, the gap between germline ends came to 18 bases. The length of the CDR3 is 15 residues. Germline V gene lookup returns CDR1 SGHAT and CDR2 FQNNGV. The CDR3 bases are TGTGCCAGCAGCTTACCCCGGGGCAGGGCTAGGGAGCAGTACTTC. It specifies CASSLPRGRAREQYF.

This chain links TRBV11-2 with TRBJ2-4; D remains ambiguous. V lost 0 bases, J lost 13 bases, and 10 bases lay in between. The CDR3 spans 12 residues. Germline V gives CDR1 SGHAT, CDR2 FQNNGV. CDR3 nucleotide sequence: TGTGCCAGCAGCTTAGATCGGGCACCCCAGTACTTC. This translates into CASSLDRAPQYF.

Note on this clonotype: This clone may be a read error of a much larger clone one base away. The chain couples TRBV3-1 to TRBJ1-2; possible D gene TRBD1, 6 bases. The CDR3 has 12 residues. From germline, CDR1 is LGHDT and CDR2 YNNKEL (reference sequence). CDR3 loop: CVSRLTGYGYTF. The DNA of the CDR3 is TGTGTCAGCAGGTTGACAGGCTATGGCTACACCTTC. Based on the CDR3 plus reference TRBV3-1 and TRBJ1-2, the full variable domain is DTAVSQTPKYLVTQMGNDKSIKCEQNLGHDTMYWYKQDSKKFLKIMFSYNNKELIINETVPNRFSPKSPDKAHLNLHINSLELGDSAVYFCVSRLTGYGYTFGSGTRLTVV.

V usage is TRBV28 and J usage is TRBJ2-3; possibly TRBD2 for D (5 bases). The germline V gene encodes CDR1 MDHEN and CDR2 SYDVKM. CDR3 length: 16 amino acids. Trimming took 1 base from V and 0 from J, leaving 11 bases between them. The chain's CDR3 is CASSLFEAGSTDTQYF. CDR3 in DNA: TGTGCCAGCAGTTTATTTGAGGCGGGTAGCACAGATACGCAGTATTTT.

This clonotype was counted only a few times. The genes are TRBV29-1 and TRBJ1-1; D possibly corresponds to TRBD1 (5 bases). CDR1 is SQVTM and CDR2 is ANQGSEA in the germline V gene. The CDR3 sequence is 12 residues long. Trimming took 6 bases from V and 6 from J, leaving 14 bases between them. The CDR3 DNA reads as TGCAGCGTCGTAGCCGGGACCCCTGAAGCTTTCTTT. Translating it yields CSVVAGTPEAFF.

This clonotype was seen ten or more times. The chain couples TRBV19 to TRBJ2-3; maybe TRBD1 (5 bases). Trimming shortened V by 4 bases and J by 4 bases, and 18 bases separated the two germline ends. Looked up from germline, CDR1 is LNHDA and CDR2 is SQIVND (reference sequence). The CDR3 consists of 16 residues. CDR3 in DNA: TGTGCCAGTAGTACGTCCAGGGTGTTGAGCGCAGATACGCAGTATTTT. Translating it yields CASSTSRVLSADTQYF.

The table lists this clonotype with many counts. The genes are TRBV18 and TRBJ1-3; 8 nucleotides align to TRBD1. The CDR3 length is 17 residues. The V gene's germline CDR1 is KGHSH and CDR2 LQKENI. V dropped 6 bases and J dropped 1; count of bases not matched to a gene: 11. Here the CDR3 DNA reads TGTGCCAGCTCCCAAGGAGGCAGGGGGCGATCTGGAAACACCATATATTTT. Translating it yields CASSQGGRGRSGNTIYF.

This clonotype was seen only a few times. V usage is TRBV30 and J usage is TRBJ2-4; 11 bases line up with TRBD1. Germline-derived CDR1 and CDR2 are GTSNPN and SVGIG (reference sequence). With 0 bases clipped from V and 10 bases from J, the junction kept 5 bases outside the gene matches. The CDR3 extends over 14 amino acids. The CDR3 sequence: CAWSVKGTGGIQYF. DNA for the CDR3: TGTGCCTGGAGTGTAAAAGGGACAGGGGGAATTCAGTACTTC.

The sample holds many counts of this clonotype. The genes are TRBV5-5 and TRBJ2-7; D might be TRBD2 (6 bases). The CDR3 runs to 15 residues. V lost 0 bases to trimming and J lost 2 bases, with 12 bases between them. Germline V gene sequence: CDR1 SGHKS, CDR2 YYEKEE (reference sequence). CDR3 in DNA: TGTGCCAGCAGCTTGGGTAGCGGATCGACCTACGAGCAGTACTTC. Protein product: CASSLGSGSTYEQYF.

This clonotype has at least ten counts. The J gene is TRBJ2-6, the V gene TRBV19; the D gene is possibly TRBD2 (5 bases). V was cut by 2 bases and J by 0 bases, with 11 bases left in between. The CDR3 length is 17 residues. The V gene's germline CDR1 is LNHDA and CDR2 SQIVND (reference sequence). The CDR3 reads CASSINGMDSGANVLTF. The CDR3 bases are TGTGCCAGTAGTATAAACGGGATGGACTCTGGGGCCAACGTCCTGACTTTC.

The J gene is TRBJ2-3, the V gene TRBV12-3 or TRBV12-4; the D gene could be TRBD1 or TRBD2 (5 bases each). The CDR3 has 16 residues. The germline V and J ends were trimmed by 4 bases and 0 bases, with 14 bases remaining between them. Written as DNA, the CDR3 is TGTGCCAGCAGTTGGGGACGGTCCACTAGCACAGATACGCAGTATTTT. Protein sequence: CASSWGRSTSTDTQYF.

This clonotype has a count of ten or more. CDR3 sequence (DNA): TGCAGTGCTACAACTAGCATTTATACGCAGTATTTT. Encoded protein: CSATTSIYTQYF. V and J are TRBV20-1 and TRBJ2-3, with D possibly matching TRBD2 (6 bases). The V end was cut by 4 bases, the J end by 7 bases, with 12 bases between. The CDR3 is made up of 12 amino acids. Germline V gene lookup returns CDR1 DFQATT and CDR2 SNEGSKA (reference sequence).

This clonotype was observed at least ten times. The V call is TRBV11-2, the J call TRBJ2-1; D gene unclear. The V end was cut by 4 bases, the J end by 0 bases, with 10 bases between. This CDR3 comprises 15 residues. Germline V gene sequence: CDR1 SGHAT, CDR2 FQNNGV. CDR3 DNA: TGTGCCAGCAGCTCCGTACTGAGCTCCTACAATGAGCAGTTCTTC. Translating gives CASSSVLSSYNEQFF.

In its sample, this clonotype was seen many times. The CDR3 reads CASSLQGATGELFF. In DNA, the CDR3 is TGTGCCAGCAGCTTACAGGGGGCTACCGGGGAGCTGTTTTTT. The V gene is TRBV7-6, the J gene TRBJ2-2; TRBD1 matches at 8 bases. Germline V CDR1 and CDR2: SGHVS, FNYEAQ. CDR3 size: 14 residues. Germline trimming cut 2 bases from V and 5 bases from J; bases unmatched to any gene: 1.

This clonotype occurred many times. The rearrangement links TRBV10-3 to TRBJ2-7; 8 positions agree with TRBD2. Germline-derived CDR1 and CDR2 are ENHRY and SYGVKD. The ends lost 2 bases at V and 4 bases at J; junction bases unmatched: 7. The CDR3 has 15 amino acids. CDR3: CAISEAGLDLYEQYF. For the CDR3, the DNA is TGTGCCATCAGTGAGGCGGGACTAGATTTGTACGAGCAGTACTTC.

This clonotype occurred many times. This rearrangement joins TRBV28 to TRBJ2-2, with D hard to call. The V and J ends lost 3 bases and 2 bases respectively, with 1 base between them. CDR1 is MDHEN and CDR2 is SYDVKM in the germline V gene. This CDR3 region has 12 residues. The CDR3 reads CASSFNTGELFF. In DNA form, the CDR3 reads TGTGCCAGCAGTTTCAACACCGGGGAGCTGTTTTTT.

This clonotype was counted ten times or more. This chain links TRBV7-2 with TRBJ2-1; the D is unclear. In germline, CDR1 is SGHTA, CDR2 FQGNSA. The CDR3 runs to 16 residues. The ends were cut back, 2 bases at V and 1 base at J, with 12 bases in the middle. CDR3 protein: CASSLNCRCSYNEQFF. CDR3 DNA sequence: TGTGCCAGCAGCTTAAACTGTCGGTGTTCCTACAATGAGCAGTTCTTC. Full variable domain (missing parts from reference TRBV7-2 and TRBJ2-1): GAGVSQSPSNKVTEKGKDVELRCDPISGHTALYWYRQSLGQGLEFLIYFQGNSAPDKSGLPSDRFSAERTGGSVSTLTIQRTQQEDSAVYLCASSLNCRCSYNEQFFGPGTRLTVL.

This clonotype was counted a few times. The chain combines TRBV23-1 with TRBJ2-2, with D hard to call. TRBV23-1 is filed as an ORF, its function uncertain. This CDR3 comprises 15 residues. V gave up 0 bases and J gave up 1 base, with 6 bases separating them. The CDR3 DNA is TGCGCCAGCAGTCAATCGAAAGGGAACACCGGGGAGCTGTTTTTT. Translating gives CASSQSKGNTGELFF.

Ten or more counts support this clonotype. V usage is TRBV12-3 or TRBV12-4 and J usage is TRBJ2-2, with D maybe TRBD2 (5 bases). Trimming pared 3 bases from V and 7 bases from J, leaving 12 bases between. The CDR3 runs to 14 residues. As DNA, the CDR3 is TGTGCCAGCAGTTTTCAGAGAGGGATCGGGGAGCTGTTTTTT. As protein: CASSFQRGIGELFF.

This clonotype showed up many times. This chain connects TRBV20-1 to TRBJ2-7; TRBD2 matches 14 bases. This CDR3 contains 16 residues. Trimming cost V 3 bases and J 5 bases; bases outside gene matches: 9. Per the germline V gene, CDR1 is DFQATT and CDR2 is SNEGSKA (reference sequence). Here the CDR3 reads CSASAPGLAGEHEQYF. CDR3 DNA sequence: TGCAGTGCTAGCGCTCCGGGACTAGCGGGAGAGCACGAGCAGTACTTC.

This clonotype showed up many times. The V and J genes are TRBV29-1 and TRBJ2-1, with 16 bases matching TRBD2. CDR1 and CDR2 from the germline V gene are SQVTM and ANQGSEA. Unmatched junction bases numbered 8, after V lost 6 bases and J lost 6 bases. CDR3 length equals 16 residues. The CDR3 DNA sequence: TGCAGCGTAGGGACTAGCGGGAGGGCCCCGGCCAATGAGCAGTTCTTC. Its protein product is CSVGTSGRAPANEQFF.

This clonotype appeared a few times. The gene calls are TRBV11-2 and TRBJ2-1; D is unclear. Germline V lookup: CDR1 SGHAT, CDR2 FQNNGV. The length of the CDR3 is 14 residues. Deletions cut 4 bases from V and 12 bases from J, with 19 bases between. CDR3 nucleotide sequence: TGTGCCAGCAGCTCCGCGCTATTTTATTATCGGCAGTTCTTC. Translating gives CASSSALFYYRQFF.

This clonotype has more than one count but fewer than ten. The chain has TRBV9 and TRBJ2-1; D is perhaps TRBD2 (6 bases). CDR3 length equals 16 residues. V gave up 0 bases and J gave up 1 base, with 11 bases separating them. Germline V lookup: CDR1 SGDLS, CDR2 YYNGEE. CDR3 amino acids: CASSVEGSGSYNEQFF. The DNA for the CDR3 is TGTGCCAGCAGCGTAGAGGGTAGCGGTTCCTACAATGAGCAGTTCTTC.

Of note for this clonotype: This may stem from a read error, because a much larger clone lies one nucleotide away. Without the conserved terminal phenylalanine or tryptophan, this CDR3 likely stems from a read error. The chain recombines TRBV12-3 or TRBV12-4 with TRBJ1-1; D gene uncertain. The ends were cut back, 6 bases at V and 6 bases at J, with 20 bases in the middle. The CDR3 consists of 15 residues. For the CDR3, the DNA is TGTGCCAGCAGCCCCACTCCCAATAAGCTCGCTGAAGCTTTCTCT. This codes for CASSPTPNKLAEAFS.

The sample holds a few counts of this clonotype. This chain uses TRBV12-3 or TRBV12-4 with TRBJ1-1; no clear D. The V end lost 3 bases, the J end lost 1 base, and 9 bases lay between the germline ends. The CDR3 is 14 residues long. As DNA, the CDR3 is TGTGCCAGCAGTTTCCAGGCCCCGAACACTGAAGCTTTCTTT. Translating it yields CASSFQAPNTEAFF.

This clonotype was picked up a small number of times. Here the CDR3 reads CASSTQGLADYEQYF. The CDR3 bases are TGCGCCAGCAGCACCCAGGGACTAGCGGACTACGAGCAGTACTTC. J is TRBJ2-7 and V is TRBV5-1; 11 nucleotides align to TRBD2. The CDR3 has 15 residues. The V gene end was trimmed by 4 bases and the J gene end by 3 bases; junction bases not matched to a gene: 6. Germline V gene lookup returns CDR1 SGHRS and CDR2 YFSETQ.

This clonotype was counted between two and nine times. The chain employs TRBV28 and TRBJ1-1; 8 bases agree with TRBD1. J lost 5 bases, V lost 4 bases, and 12 bases had no gene match. Looked up from germline, CDR1 is MDHEN and CDR2 is SYDVKM. The CDR3 is 16 amino acids. CDR3: CASSSPKTGDVTEAFF. As DNA, the CDR3 is TGTGCCAGCAGTTCCCCAAAGACAGGGGACGTGACTGAAGCTTTCTTT.